This TCR beta chain came from a study of technical replicates of blood from a handful of donors. V lost 1 base and J 3 bases, leaving 13 bases between the germline ends. Germline V gene lookup returns CDR1 MGHRA and CDR2 YSYEKL. The CDR3 extends over 16 amino acids. The repertoire was sequenced with immunoSEQ multiplex PCR; TCRdb's copy has only in-frame clones and lacks some. The sample includes tens of thousands of clones, 95% to 98% seen only once; the top ten take around 0.22%. The TCR sequence derives from a human donor in good health. V usage is TRBV4-1 and J usage is TRBJ2-1; TRBD2 is a possible D gene (5 bases). The sample taken for sequencing was T cells isolated from PBMCs. As DNA, the CDR3 is TGCGCCAGCAGCCAAGGAGTGCTAGCAGTCTACAATGAGCAGTTCTTC. Amino acids: CASSQGVLAVYNEQFF.